Shown below are 4 T cell receptor beta chains from a single sample sequenced in a study of cytomegalovirus exposure and HLA in healthy donors. It was with 60 Vbeta and 13 Jbeta primers that the PCR ran. TCRdb keeps only in-frame clones here, not all; method: immunoSEQ multiplex PCR. The table lists over 130,000 clones, 70% of them singletons. Sequenced material: PBMCs. The source is a woman between 25 and 40 years old in good health and CMV-seronegative.

The rearrangement joins TRBV28 to TRBJ1-2; no reliable D call. Germline values: CDR1 MDHEN, CDR2 SYDVKM. V was pared by 5 bases and J by 2 bases, with 9 bases between. The CDR3 sequence is 13 residues long. The CDR3 is CASSKMENYGYTF. CDR3 nucleotides: TGTGCCAGCAGTAAGATGGAGAACTATGGCTACACCTTC.

As regards this clone: Other nucleotide sequences from this sample produce the same CDR3. The chain uses TRBV5-1 and TRBJ2-5, with 7 bases that match TRBD1. Unmatched junction bases numbered 3, after V lost 4 bases and J lost 0 bases. Germline CDR1 and CDR2: SGHRS and YFSETQ. The CDR3 has 14 amino acids. This chain's CDR3 is CASSQQGNQETQYF. Written as DNA, the CDR3 is TGCGCCAGCAGCCAACAGGGGAACCAAGAGACCCAGTACTTC.

The chain employs TRBV14 and TRBJ2-3; the D is unclear. V lost 6 bases to trimming and J lost 0 bases, with 4 bases between them. The CDR3 is made up of 12 amino acids. Germline V gene lookup returns CDR1 SGHDN and CDR2 FVKESK. The CDR3 bases are TGTGCCAGCAGTCCTAGCACAGATACGCAGTATTTT. Its translation is CASSPSTDTQYF.

The chain is built from TRBV2 and TRBJ2-7, with D possibly being TRBD2 (6 bases). V was cut by 2 bases and J by 1 base, with 12 bases left in between. This CDR3 is built from 15 residues. Germline V gene sequence: CDR1 SNHLY, CDR2 FYNNEI. The chain's CDR3 is CASSESGTSSYEQYV. DNA of the CDR3: TGTGCCAGCAGTGAATCAGGGACTTCATCCTACGAGCAGTACGTC.